Shown below are 21 T cell receptor beta chains from a single sample sequenced in a study of identical twins. TCRdb itself ran the 5' RACE reads through MiXCR, one entry per CDR3 protein. Of about 570,000 distinct CDR3 sequences in the sample, 9.6% are singletons; the top ten hold roughly 3%. Separately, the same data were catalogued under a study of yellow fever vaccine responses in identical twins.

The sample consisted of PBMCs. The receptor source for this set is a woman between 18 and 29 years old in good health.

This clonotype was detected many times. V usage is TRBV3-1 and J usage is TRBJ2-6, with D unresolved. The length of the CDR3 is 15 residues. Germline values: CDR1 LGHDT, CDR2 YNNKEL (reference sequence). V gave up 0 bases and J gave up 2 bases, with 5 bases separating them. The CDR3 DNA reads TGTGCCAGCAGCCAAGACAGTACTGGGGCCAACGTCCTGACTTTC. Translating gives CASSQDSTGANVLTF.

The chain employs TRBV5-5 and TRBJ2-1, with D perhaps given as TRBD1 or TRBD2 (6 bases each). The germline V gene encodes CDR1 SGHKS and CDR2 YYEKEE (reference sequence). The CDR3 totals 15 residues. V was shortened by 0 bases and J by 6 bases, with 13 bases between the two germline ends. CDR3 sequence: CASSLVGGLFNEQFF. Here the CDR3 DNA reads TGTGCCAGCAGCTTGGTGGGGGGCCTATTCAATGAGCAGTTCTTC.

This clonotype has only a few counts. The chain links TRBV12-3 or TRBV12-4 to TRBJ1-5; unclear D gene. CDR3 length: 14 residues. V shed 3 bases and J shed 4 bases, with 10 bases lying between them. CDR3 sequence (DNA): TGTGCCAGCAGTTTGGGTAAGGGTAATCAGCCCCAGCATTTT. Protein sequence: CASSLGKGNQPQHF.

This clonotype has only a few counts. The chain recombines TRBV6-1 with TRBJ2-7; a possible D gene is TRBD2 (5 bases). Germline V lookup: CDR1 MNHNS, CDR2 SASEGT. V lost 7 bases to trimming and J lost 0 bases, with 16 bases between them. The CDR3 has 15 residues. The CDR3: CASNHGVASSYEQYF. CDR3 coding DNA: TGTGCCAGCAATCACGGGGTGGCATCCTCCTACGAGCAGTACTTC.

This clonotype was counted between two and nine times. The chain carries TRBV6-5 and TRBJ2-3; the D gene could be TRBD1 or TRBD2 (7 bases each). The CDR3 has 16 residues. V gave up 0 bases and J gave up 4 bases, with 14 bases separating them. CDR1 and CDR2 from the germline V gene are MNHEY and SVGAGI. The CDR3 nucleotides read TGTGCCAGCAGTTACTCTATGGCAGGGGGGGCAGATACGCAGTATTTT. Translated, it gives CASSYSMAGGADTQYF.

This clonotype was counted only a few times. The genes are TRBV20-1 and TRBJ2-3; tentatively, D is TRBD1 or TRBD2 (5 bases each). V lost 3 bases, J lost 2 bases, and 18 bases lay in between. The CDR3 extends over 16 amino acids. Germline assignment: CDR1 DFQATT and CDR2 SNEGSKA (reference sequence). In DNA form, the CDR3 reads TGCAGTGCTAGGGGGGACCCCAAGGGCCTCACAGATACGCAGTATTTT. This encodes CSARGDPKGLTDTQYF.

This clonotype showed up many times. The rearrangement joins TRBV7-9 to TRBJ2-1; TRBD2 is a possible D gene (6 bases). Germline values: CDR1 SEHNR, CDR2 FQNEAQ (reference sequence). This CDR3 is built from 16 residues. V lost 5 bases and J 3 bases, leaving 17 bases between the germline ends. Here the CDR3 DNA reads TGTGCCAGCAGCCCCCTGGCGGGGTCCCTCTACAATGAGCAGTTCTTC. It specifies CASSPLAGSLYNEQFF.

The chain combines TRBV29-1 with TRBJ2-2, with no clear D. Trimming pared 3 bases from V and 4 bases from J, leaving 3 bases between. Looked up from germline, CDR1 is SQVTM and CDR2 is ANQGSEA. This CDR3 is 11 amino acids long. CDR3 nucleotide sequence: TGCAGCGTTGATACCACCGGGGAGCTGTTTTTT. Its translation: CSVDTTGELFF.

In this sample, this clonotype turned up many times. The genes are TRBV28 and TRBJ2-4, with D tentatively TRBD1 (6 bases). Germline V gene data show CDR1 as MDHEN and CDR2 as SYDVKM. There are 15 residues in the CDR3. V shed 6 bases and J shed 1 base, with 13 bases lying between them. CDR3 residues: CASSPPDRAKNIQYF. DNA of the CDR3: TGTGCCAGCAGCCCACCTGACAGGGCCAAAAACATTCAGTACTTC.

Ten or more counts support this clonotype. The chain joins TRBV19 to TRBJ2-7, with 7 bases that match TRBD1. The CDR3 sequence is 15 residues long. Unmatched junction bases numbered 7, after V lost 4 bases and J lost 1 base. Germline V lookup: CDR1 LNHDA, CDR2 SQIVND (reference sequence). The CDR3 loop reads CASSTGADRSYEQYF. The CDR3 DNA sequence: TGTGCCAGTAGTACTGGAGCGGACAGGTCCTACGAGCAGTACTTC.

This clonotype was seen many times. The CDR3 coding sequence is TGTGCCAGCGTAGGACAGGCTTACAATGAGCAGTTCTTC. Protein product: CASVGQAYNEQFF. The V gene is TRBV12-3 or TRBV12-4, the J gene TRBJ2-1; 7 nucleotides align to TRBD1. The CDR3 is made up of 13 amino acids. Trimming cost V 8 bases and J 4 bases; bases outside gene matches: 5.

The chain carries TRBV20-1 and TRBJ2-6; no definite D call. Germline V gives CDR1 DFQATT, CDR2 SNEGSKA (reference sequence). V dropped 1 base and J dropped 2 bases, with 6 bases sitting between them. CDR3 size: 14 residues. Here the CDR3 reads CSARGTAGANVLTF. CDR3 sequence (DNA): TGCAGTGCTAGAGGAACGGCTGGGGCCAACGTCCTGACTTTC.

At least ten counts were recorded for this clonotype. The chain couples TRBV9 to TRBJ1-1, with D tentatively TRBD1 (6 bases). The germline gives CDR1 SGDLS, CDR2 YYNGEE. Between the trimmed V and J ends, which lost 0 bases and 0 bases, there was a span of 9 bases. The CDR3 has 15 amino acids. The CDR3 nucleotides read TGTGCCAGCAGCGTAGGGACAGCGCTGAACACTGAAGCTTTCTTT. It specifies CASSVGTALNTEAFF.

This clonotype was counted at least ten times. The gene calls are TRBV7-9 and TRBJ2-7; possible D gene TRBD2, 5 bases. Germline V gives CDR1 SEHNR, CDR2 FQNEAQ (reference sequence). The CDR3 runs 13 residues. Trimming removed 5 bases at V and 3 bases at J, with 11 bases between. The CDR3 spells CASSRSGSYEQYF. The CDR3 DNA is TGTGCCAGCAGCCGCAGCGGTAGCTACGAGCAGTACTTC.

This clonotype has a handful of counts. V usage is TRBV15 and J usage is TRBJ2-7; D is perhaps TRBD2 (5 bases). Germline V gives CDR1 LNHNV, CDR2 YYDKDF (reference sequence). This CDR3 region has 13 residues. V was clipped by 5 bases and J by 9 bases, with 17 bases between them. The chain's CDR3 is CATSAQAPGRQYF. The CDR3 region has the DNA TGTGCCACCAGCGCCCAAGCCCCGGGGAGGCAGTACTTC.

This clonotype was seen ten or more times. This CDR3 reads CASSYSGIQYF. The CDR3 DNA sequence: TGTGCCAGCAGTTATTCGGGCATTCAGTACTTC. The chain has TRBV6-5 and TRBJ2-4; no clear D. This CDR3 has 11 amino acids. Between the trimmed V and J ends, which lost 3 bases and 9 bases, there was a span of 6 bases. In germline, CDR1 is MNHEY, CDR2 SVGAGI.

This chain links TRBV19 with TRBJ2-1; D may be TRBD2 (6 bases). V was trimmed by 3 bases and J by 8 bases, leaving 20 bases between them. Germline V gene sequence: CDR1 LNHDA, CDR2 SQIVND (reference sequence). CDR3 size: 16 residues. CDR3 sequence (DNA): TGTGCCAGTAGTATTGTTAGGCAGACGACTAGGGATGAGCAGTTCTTC. It yields the protein CASSIVRQTTRDEQFF.

The chain employs TRBV14 and TRBJ2-3; the D is unclear. Trimming took off 0 bases at V and 9 bases at J, with 13 bases between the two ends. Germline assignment: CDR1 SGHDN and CDR2 FVKESK. The CDR3 has 14 residues. CDR3 protein: CASSQEALGRTQYF. The CDR3 bases are TGTGCCAGCAGCCAAGAAGCGTTAGGAAGGACGCAGTATTTT.

The rearrangement uses TRBV4-1 and TRBJ1-5, with 7 bases that match TRBD1. Losses at the gene ends were 3 bases for V and 4 bases for J; bases not matched to a gene: 6. Looked up from germline, CDR1 is MGHRA and CDR2 is YSYEKL. There are 15 residues in the CDR3. The CDR3 nucleotides are TGCGCCAGCAGCCAGAGACAGGGTGAGAATCAGCCCCAGCATTTT. Translating gives CASSQRQGENQPQHF.

This clonotype came up a few times. The chain couples TRBV5-1 to TRBJ2-3, with TRBD1 identical over 7 bases. This CDR3 is 16 amino acids long. Germline V gives CDR1 SGHRS, CDR2 YFSETQ. V lost 0 bases, J lost 3 bases, and 7 bases stayed unmatched. Here the CDR3 DNA reads TGCGCCAGCAGCTTGGAAGACAGGGTATCAACAGATACGCAGTATTTT. Protein: CASSLEDRVSTDTQYF. Full variable domain (missing parts from reference TRBV5-1 and TRBJ2-3): KAGVTQTPRYLIKTRGQQVTLSCSPISGHRSVSWYQQTPGQGLQFLFEYFSETQRNKGNFPGRFSGRQFSNSRSEMNVSTLELGDSALYLCASSLEDRVSTDTQYFGPGTRLTVL.

The chain has TRBV7-2 and TRBJ2-7, with D unresolved. The V end was cut by 1 base, the J end by 6 bases, with 16 bases between. Looked up from germline, CDR1 is SGHTA and CDR2 is FQGNSA. The CDR3 totals 15 residues. The DNA of the CDR3 is TGTGCCAGCAGCTTAGAGTATCCAGTGCGTCGCGAGCAGTACTTC. Its translation: CASSLEYPVRREQYF.